Following are 21 T cell receptor beta chains from one sample sequenced in a study of OX40 agonist ivuxolimab in advanced cancers. Using immunoSEQ multiplex PCR, the repertoire was profiled, and TCRdb retains in-frame clones only, with some absent. Among tens of thousands of clones, roughly nine tenths were seen once, and the ten largest hold 6.5%. Sequencing was performed on CD4+ or CD8+ T cells sorted from blood, taken in a trial of the OX40 agonist ivuxolimab. Source of these receptors: an adult with an advanced solid tumor such as melanoma, head and neck, liver or kidney cancer.

The V and J genes are TRBV9 and TRBJ2-3, with 9 bases lining up with TRBD1. The V and J ends lost 4 bases and 0 bases, in that order; junction bases with no gene match: 6. The CDR3 runs 16 residues. The germline gives CDR1 SGDLS, CDR2 YYNGEE. CDR3 loop: CASSTPGQGSTDTQYF. The CDR3 DNA is TGTGCCAGCAGCACCCCGGGACAGGGAAGCACAGATACGCAGTATTTT.

The V and J genes are TRBV9 and TRBJ1-2; 10 bases are a match to TRBD1. This CDR3 spans 14 amino acids. The V and J ends lost 3 bases and 6 bases, in that order; junction bases with no gene match: 5. Germline lookup yields CDR1 SGDLS and CDR2 YYNGEE. The CDR3: CASSAGTGVNGYTF. Here the CDR3 DNA reads TGTGCCAGCAGCGCCGGGACAGGGGTTAATGGCTACACCTTC.

The chain recombines TRBV27 with TRBJ2-1, with D tentatively TRBD1 or TRBD2 (5 bases each). V was trimmed by 3 bases and J by 12 bases, leaving 15 bases between them. This CDR3 contains 13 residues. Germline lookup yields CDR1 MNHEY and CDR2 SMNVEV (reference sequence). DNA for the CDR3: TGTGCCAGCAGTTTGGGACCAGTTAGGGGGCAGTTCTTC. This encodes CASSLGPVRGQFF.

The rearrangement uses TRBV7-9 and TRBJ2-3; the D gene is possibly TRBD2 (5 bases). The ends were cut back, 5 bases at V and 4 bases at J, with 13 bases in the middle. This CDR3 spans 14 amino acids. Germline V lookup: CDR1 SEHNR, CDR2 FQNEAQ (reference sequence). The CDR3 protein is CASSLFLAADTQYF. In nucleotides, the CDR3 is TGTGCCAGCAGCCTCTTCCTAGCTGCAGATACGCAGTATTTT. The whole variable domain, remainder taken from reference TRBV7-9 and TRBJ2-3, is DTGVSQNPRHKITKRGQNVTFRCDPISEHNRLYWYRQTLGQGPEFLTYFQNEAQLEKSRLLSDRFSAERPKGSFSTLEIQRTEQGDSAMYLCASSLFLAADTQYFGPGTRLTVL.

The chain combines TRBV7-8 with TRBJ1-1, with no clear D. The CDR3 totals 16 residues. CDR1 is SGHVS, CDR2 FQNEAQ, per germline. The V end was cut by 5 bases, the J end by 1 base, with 17 bases between. CDR3 coding DNA: TGTGCCAGCAGCCAACCGCCCCCCTTGACGAACACTGAAGCTTTCTTT. Amino acids: CASSQPPPLTNTEAFF. The full variable domain, completed using reference TRBV7-8 and TRBJ1-1, is GAGVSQSPRYKVAKRGQDVALRCDPISGHVSLFWYQQALGQGPEFLTYFQNEAQLDKSGLPSDRFFAERPEGSVSTLKIQRTQQEDSAVYLCASSQPPPLTNTEAFFGQGTRLTVV.

The rearrangement joins TRBV7-9 to TRBJ2-1; 7 nucleotides line up with TRBD1. Losses at the gene ends were 2 bases for V and 9 bases for J; bases not matched to a gene: 4. Germline V gene sequence: CDR1 SEHNR, CDR2 FQNEAQ (reference sequence). The CDR3 runs 13 residues. This CDR3 is CASSLLSGGEQFF. The CDR3 bases are TGTGCCAGCAGCTTATTGTCAGGGGGTGAGCAGTTCTTC.

The chain combines TRBV9 with TRBJ2-3; 7 bases are shared with TRBD2. The CDR3 extends over 15 amino acids. Germline V lookup: CDR1 SGDLS, CDR2 YYNGEE. Losses at the gene ends were 2 bases for V and 2 bases for J; bases not matched to a gene: 5. Written as DNA, the CDR3 is TGTGCCAGCAGCGTGCTAGCGGCGACCACAGATACGCAGTATTTT. Protein sequence: CASSVLAATTDTQYF. Combining the CDR3 with reference TRBV9 and TRBJ2-3 gives the whole variable domain DSGVTQTPKHLITATGQRVTLRCSPRSGDLSVYWYQQSLDQGLQFLIQYYNGEERAKGNILERFSAQQFPDLHSELNLSSLELGDSALYFCASSVLAATTDTQYFGPGTRLTVL.

V usage is TRBV9 and J usage is TRBJ2-7; 8 nucleotides match TRBD1. The CDR3 has 14 residues. Per the germline V gene, CDR1 is SGDLS and CDR2 is YYNGEE. The trim removed 4 bases at V and 2 bases at J, leaving 5 bases unmatched. This chain's CDR3 is CASSPGQGPYEQYF. The CDR3 DNA follows: TGTGCCAGCAGCCCCGGACAGGGCCCCTACGAGCAGTACTTC. Combining the CDR3 with reference TRBV9 and TRBJ2-7 gives the whole variable domain DSGVTQTPKHLITATGQRVTLRCSPRSGDLSVYWYQQSLDQGLQFLIQYYNGEERAKGNILERFSAQQFPDLHSELNLSSLELGDSALYFCASSPGQGPYEQYFGPGTRLTVT.

The chain is built from TRBV19 and TRBJ2-3, with 10 positions matching TRBD1. Germline V lookup: CDR1 LNHDA, CDR2 SQIVND (reference sequence). The CDR3 is made up of 16 amino acids. CDR3: CASKSDRGIRTDTQYF. CDR3 nucleotide sequence: TGTGCATCAAAGTCGGACAGGGGGATTCGCACAGATACGCAGTATTTT.

The rearrangement joins TRBV15 to TRBJ2-7; 16 bases align to TRBD2. The CDR3 contains 15 residues. Per the germline V gene, CDR1 is LNHNV and CDR2 is YYDKDF (reference sequence). The trim removed 6 bases at V and 4 bases at J, leaving 3 bases unmatched. The CDR3 loop is CATSMGLAGGYEQYF. The CDR3 region has the DNA TGTGCCACCAGTATGGGACTAGCGGGAGGGTACGAGCAGTACTTC.

The chain is built from TRBV4-2 and TRBJ1-3; D possibly corresponds to TRBD1 (6 bases). The CDR3 has 19 residues. V was cut by 2 bases and J by 0 bases, with 20 bases left in between. In germline, CDR1 is LGHNA, CDR2 YNFKEQ. CDR3 in amino acids: CASSQPWAGEGLSGNTIYF. The CDR3 bases are TGTGCCAGCAGCCAACCCTGGGCAGGGGAAGGCCTCTCTGGAAACACCATATATTTT.

Concerning this clone itself: The same CDR3 also results from other DNA sequences found in this sample. The chain carries TRBV7-9 and TRBJ2-7; D uncertain. This CDR3 is 13 amino acids long. Germline-derived CDR1 and CDR2 are SEHNR and FQNEAQ (reference sequence). Trimming stripped 1 base from V and 0 bases from J, with 4 bases between. CDR3 region: CASSLGFSYEQYF. The CDR3 bases are TGTGCCAGCAGCTTAGGTTTCTCCTACGAGCAGTACTTC.

The chain couples TRBV27 to TRBJ2-1; 7 positions agree with TRBD1. Germline V gene data show CDR1 as MNHEY and CDR2 as SMNVEV (reference sequence). This CDR3 has 14 amino acids. With V trimmed by 7 bases and J by 3 bases, 6 bases remained unmatched. CDR3 bases: TGTGCCAGCATTCGGGACAGCCTCTACAATGAGCAGTTCTTC. It encodes CASIRDSLYNEQFF.

The genes are TRBV7-9 and TRBJ2-3; TRBD1 aligns across 8 bases. The length of the CDR3 is 15 residues. The germline CDR1 and CDR2 sequences are SEHNR and FQNEAQ (reference sequence). V gave up 4 bases and J gave up 3 bases; unmatched junction bases: 6. This CDR3 is CASSSTGGNTDTQYF. As DNA, the CDR3 is TGTGCCAGCAGCTCCACAGGGGGTAATACAGATACGCAGTATTTT.

As concerns this clone: At one end, the junction sequence differs from germline, possibly due to a read error. The chain carries TRBV13 and TRBJ2-7, with D hard to call. The germline V gene encodes CDR1 PRHDT and CDR2 FYEKMQ (reference sequence). This CDR3 is 14 amino acids long. CDR3 protein: CASSVGIVAYEQYF. The CDR3 DNA reads as TGTGCCAGCAGCGTAGGGATCGTGGCCTACGAGCAGTACTTC.

The chain has TRBV11-2 and TRBJ1-2; TRBD1 is a possible D gene (6 bases). The ends were cut back, 1 base at V and 5 bases at J, with 14 bases in the middle. Germline V gives CDR1 SGHAT, CDR2 FQNNGV. The CDR3 extends over 15 amino acids. The chain's CDR3 is CASSLGLGQGYGYTF. The CDR3 region has the DNA TGTGCCAGCAGCTTAGGACTGGGGCAGGGGTATGGCTACACCTTC.

The chain employs TRBV7-6 and TRBJ2-1; tentatively, D is TRBD1 or TRBD2 (5 bases each). This CDR3 region has 15 residues. V was trimmed by 3 bases and J by 4 bases, leaving 13 bases between them. Germline CDR1 is SGHVS and CDR2 is FNYEAQ. DNA of the CDR3: TGTGCCAGCAGCTTTTCCCTGGGGGTTTACAATGAGCAGTTCTTC. Its translation is CASSFSLGVYNEQFF.

The J gene is TRBJ1-3, the V gene TRBV6-5; a possible D gene is TRBD1 (5 bases). The CDR3 sequence is 15 residues long. Trimming took 2 bases from V and 2 from J, leaving 10 bases between them. Germline CDR1 and CDR2: MNHEY and SVGAGI. CDR3 loop: CASSYGDVAGNTIYF. CDR3 bases: TGTGCCAGCAGTTACGGGGACGTAGCTGGAAACACCATATATTTT.

The chain uses TRBV9 and TRBJ2-2, with D uncertain. The CDR3 extends over 15 amino acids. V lost 0 bases and J 5 bases, leaving 11 bases between the germline ends. Germline CDR1 is SGDLS and CDR2 is YYNGEE. CDR3 loop: CASSVAPEWTGELFF. The CDR3 nucleotides read TGTGCCAGCAGCGTAGCCCCGGAGTGGACCGGGGAGCTGTTTTTT.

The chain uses TRBV19 and TRBJ1-5; 8 positions match TRBD1. In germline, CDR1 is LNHDA, CDR2 SQIVND (reference sequence). The CDR3 consists of 15 residues. With 7 bases clipped from V and 4 bases from J, the junction kept 9 bases outside the gene matches. The CDR3 sequence: CASTLGQGRNQPQHF. CDR3 sequence (DNA): TGTGCCAGTACTCTTGGACAGGGCCGGAATCAGCCCCAGCATTTT.

The CDR3 loop reads CASSLAAQEPRHSSTDTQYF. For the CDR3, the DNA is TGCGCCAGCAGCTTGGCAGCGCAGGAACCTAGGCACTCTAGCACAGATACGCAGTATTTT. The rearrangement links TRBV5-1 to TRBJ2-3; D is unclear. Trimming stripped 0 bases from V and 0 bases from J, with 23 bases between. This CDR3 spans 20 amino acids. The germline V gene has CDR1 SGHRS and CDR2 YFSETQ. The full variable domain, with the rest looked up from reference TRBV5-1 and TRBJ2-3, is KAGVTQTPRYLIKTRGQQVTLSCSPISGHRSVSWYQQTPGQGLQFLFEYFSETQRNKGNFPGRFSGRQFSNSRSEMNVSTLELGDSALYLCASSLAAQEPRHSSTDTQYFGPGTRLTVL.